This T cell receptor beta chain was observed in a study of cytomegalovirus exposure and HLA in healthy donors. Turning to the study itself: The study placed 80% to 85% of its approximately 400 genotyped donors in the Caucasian-associated ancestry cluster.

For this clone: The antigen is unknown.

Primers: 60 Vbeta forward and 13 Jbeta reverse. Libraries were prepared by immunoSEQ multiplex PCR; TCRdb keeps only in-frame clonotypes and omits some of them. The table shows some 150,000 clones, with around 70% occurring only once. Study-wide points: Earlier analysis found most TCR beta V segments productive about 90% or about 30% of the time. The sole available immune exposure information was CMV serostatus. Presence/absence analyses took donor sequencing depth as roughly uniform.

CDR1 and CDR2 (germline): MGHDK, SYGVNS. Trimming pared 6 bases from V and 2 bases from J, leaving 3 bases between. There are 11 residues in the CDR3. The receptor comes from a woman aged 60 to 75 in good health and CMV-seropositive. J is TRBJ2-3 and V is TRBV25-1; no clear D. Sequencing was carried out using PBMCs. The DNA of the CDR3 is TGTGCCAGCAGCATCACAGATACGCAGTATTTT. This sequence encodes CASSITDTQYF.